The entry below gives a single TCR beta chain sequence along with its context. Its target antigen remains unknown. The junction shows a germline mismatch at one end, possibly a read error. Using a constant-region primer and ProtoScript II reverse transcriptase, TCRbeta-specific cDNA was reverse-transcribed from around 500 ng total RNA. Construction of the TCRbeta libraries relied on three nested rounds of multiplex PCR, following a slightly modified ARM-PCR procedure. Sample barcodes and Illumina adapters were added in a final 25-cycle PCR using Deep VentR polymerase. Before sequencing, amplicons of 200-500 bp were gel-purified using a QIAquick gel extraction kit. An Illumina HiSeq 2500 was used to sequence the TCRbeta amplicons with 250-bp paired-end reads. Regarding the original processing steps: Trimmomatic v0.33 was used to quality-trim the reads, and FLASH v1.2.11 was used to merge paired reads so that full CDR3 sequences could be recovered. V, D and J germline segments were assigned to the rearranged TCRbeta sequences using MiGEC v1.2.1b. VDJtools v1.0.0 computed clonotype statistics and Shannon-Wiener diversity indices. Except for diversity analysis, only each sample's 250 most abundant clonotypes were used in subsequent analyses to reduce sampling bias. The public reads were reanalyzed by TCRdb: fastp trimming at Q25, MiXCR alignment, in-frame beta chains only. Each entry merges the rows of one CDR3 protein and shows their most common DNA and genes. The authors' filters were not applied to this entry. This sample lists about 310,000 distinct CDR3 sequences; about 62% were detected once. The leading ten clones occupy more than 8.5% of the sample.

TRIzol reagent was used to extract blood RNA from unsorted whole blood, while the DNeasy Blood & Tissue kit provided the germline DNA. At the time of sampling, the patients were treatment-naive and had chronic HBV infection. Before surgery, four milliliters of peripheral blood were drawn into K2EDTA tubes. This sample stems from a study of tumor-infiltrating lymphocytes in primary liver carcinoma (dated by TCRdb to the late 2010s). The study in broad terms: Between November 2015 and March 2016, about 5 patients in China with histopathologically diagnosed primary liver carcinoma had surgical resection. A total of about 35 specimens from 5 patients went through TCRbeta repertoire sequencing, namely 25 tumor regions, 5 adjacent noncancerous liver tissues and 5 peripheral blood samples. The tumors of the five patients were staged as T1-T3 N0M0, with maximum diameters ranging from roughly 4 to 11 cm. TCRbeta repertoire sequencing, expression microarrays and whole-exome sequencing were combined in the study across five regions of each liver tumor, with adjacent normal tissue and blood also included. Of the five patients, three men and two women aged 30 to 69 years, four had hepatocellular carcinoma and one had combined HCC and intrahepatic cholangiocarcinoma. Technical replicate repertoires showed high reproducibility, with mean shared-clone rates approximately 0.89 and correlation coefficients above 0.95. Roughly 3.65 to 7.13 million productive TCRbeta reads were obtained per sample, and no significant difference in read depth was found between tissue types.

Overall study outcomes, separate from this receptor: With just a few patients in the study, the authors point out that the findings should be validated in a larger study. Comparison of CD4+ and CD8+ T cell repertoires was precluded by the use of bulk unsorted samples. Pairs of tumor regions showed greater repertoire overlap (mean about 35%) than tumor-adjacent pairs (roughly 17%) or tumor-blood pairs (around 15%), which is consistent with antigen-driven expansion. The top 250 clones accounted for a significantly greater share of the repertoire in tumors than in blood (p = 0.039). Because sequencing covered only the TCR beta chain and unpaired alpha chains were not captured, true repertoire diversity is likely underestimated.

The sequence was collected from a man aged 35-49 years with primary liver carcinoma and hepatitis B virus infection. Sequencing input: peripheral blood.

The DNA sequence follows: TGTGCTAGCACCCCCAGCGGACGAAGTACCTACGAGCAGTACTTC. This gives the protein CASTPSGRSTYEQYF. The receptor chain draws on TRBV6-5 and TRBJ2-7, and TRBD2 may be the D gene, going by 5 matching bases. Reading from cysteine to phenylalanine, the CDR3 counts 15 amino acids. Left in the record is the CDR3 DNA by itself, 45 bases read in frame from the first base. The germline V gene provides CDR1 MNHEY and CDR2 SVGAGI.